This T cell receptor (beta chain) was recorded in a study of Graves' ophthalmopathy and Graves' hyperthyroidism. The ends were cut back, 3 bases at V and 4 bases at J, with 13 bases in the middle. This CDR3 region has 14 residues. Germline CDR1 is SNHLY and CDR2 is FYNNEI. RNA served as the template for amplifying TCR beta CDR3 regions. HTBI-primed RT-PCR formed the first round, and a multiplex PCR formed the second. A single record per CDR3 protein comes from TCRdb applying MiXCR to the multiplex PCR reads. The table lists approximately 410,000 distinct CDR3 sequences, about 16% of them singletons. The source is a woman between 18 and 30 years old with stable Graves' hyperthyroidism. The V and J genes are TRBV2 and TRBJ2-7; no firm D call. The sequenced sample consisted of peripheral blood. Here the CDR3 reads CASSEQWGLYEQYF. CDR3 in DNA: TGTGCCAGCAGTGAGCAGTGGGGTCTATACGAGCAGTACTTC.